This T cell receptor beta chain emerged from a study of cytomegalovirus exposure and HLA in healthy donors. PCR used 60 Vbeta primers and 13 Jbeta primers. Only in-frame clones appear in the TCRdb table, and some are missing; sequencing was by immunoSEQ multiplex PCR. The sample records more than 95,000 clones, about four fifths being singletons. On this clone: The antigen remains unidentified. Other nucleotide sequences from this sample produce the same CDR3.

Study findings and constraints: Reportedly, a later analysis found an Asian-associated ancestry cluster had fewer N-insertions than the approximately 640-donor mean. The investigators catalogued 150 or so TCR beta chains as cytomegalovirus-associated. Later examination showed HLA-associated TCR beta chains had greater clonal expansion than equally common others.

CDR1 is SGHAT and CDR2 is FQDESV in the germline V gene (reference sequence). Trimming at V came to 5 bases and at J to 2 bases, leaving 3 bases not matched to a gene. The CDR3 spans 14 residues. This chain links TRBV11-1 with TRBJ2-3; 8 nucleotides agree with TRBD2. The sample was PBMCs. The TCR was taken from a man aged 30 to 45 in good health and CMV-seropositive. The CDR3 loop reads CASSLSGDTDTQYF. CDR3 coding DNA: TGTGCCAGCAGCCTTAGCGGGGACACAGATACGCAGTATTTT.